One and the same sample provided the 26 T cell receptor beta chains below, sequenced in a study of vaccination and CD4 T cells after COVID-19. Treatment specified: approximately 9-day PBMC culture with coronavirus spike peptide pools or control peptides (ViraFEST assay). Their recognized antigens are unknown. Sequence data for DNA of cultured CD4+ T cells were generated by the Oncomine TCR Beta short-read assay. TCRdb reanalysed the PCR reads using MiXCR and keeps one entry per CDR3 protein. The sample lists 10,000 or so distinct CDR3 sequences; 50% were seen once. The sequenced material came from CD4+ T cells from blood, cultured in vitro. All receptors derive from a human donor who had recovered from COVID-19.

This sequence joins TRBV5-1 and TRBJ2-3, with unresolved D. The V gene lost 0 bases and the J gene lost 0 bases, with 8 bases spanning the gap. Germline lookup yields CDR1 SGHRS and CDR2 YFSETQ. The CDR3 extends over 15 amino acids. CDR3 loop: CASSLVGLSTDTQYF. CDR3 coding DNA: TGCGCCAGCAGCTTGGTAGGTCTAAGCACAGATACGCAGTATTTT.

The rearrangement links TRBV2 to TRBJ2-2; TRBD2 matches 9 bases. J lost 4 bases, V lost 6 bases, and 9 bases had no gene match. The CDR3 sequence is 16 residues long. CDR1 is SNHLY, CDR2 FYNNEI, per germline. The CDR3 loop is CASSGGGARTTGELFF. Here the CDR3 DNA reads TGTGCCAGCAGCGGCGGGGGGGCACGAACCACCGGGGAGCTGTTTTTT.

V is TRBV5-5 and J is TRBJ2-2; D unclear. Trimming removed 0 bases at V and 1 base at J, with 10 bases between. This CDR3 region has 16 residues. Germline V gene sequence: CDR1 SGHKS, CDR2 YYEKEE (reference sequence). For the CDR3, the DNA is TGTGCCAGCAGCTTGGTTCGGATACGGAACACCGGGGAGCTGTTTTTT. Protein product: CASSLVRIRNTGELFF.

V usage is TRBV10-2 and J usage is TRBJ1-1; 9 positions match TRBD1. The CDR3 length is 16 residues. Germline V lookup: CDR1 WSHSY, CDR2 SAAADI. J was trimmed by 0 bases and V by 2 bases; bases with no gene match: 4. CDR3 residues: CASSEARDRVNTEAFF. In nucleotides, the CDR3 is TGCGCCAGCAGTGAGGCCCGGGACAGGGTGAACACTGAAGCTTTCTTT.

The gene calls are TRBV20-1 and TRBJ1-2, with D perhaps matching TRBD1 (5 bases). V lost 5 bases to trimming and J lost 8 bases, with 21 bases between them. CDR1 and CDR2 from the germline V gene are DFQATT and SNEGSKA (reference sequence). This CDR3 has 14 residues. CDR3 residues: CSAPTAGGLEGYTF. CDR3 nucleotides: TGCAGTGCTCCAACCGCTGGGGGACTTGAGGGCTACACCTTC.

The chain links TRBV6-1 to TRBJ2-3, with TRBD1 matching over 10 bases. The CDR3 is 16 residues long. CDR1 is MNHNS and CDR2 is SASEGT in the germline V gene. J lost 3 bases, V lost 8 bases, and 11 bases had no gene match. The CDR3 DNA follows: TGTGCCAGCCAGGTCATACCGGGACAGGGGACAGATACGCAGTATTTT. This codes for CASQVIPGQGTDTQYF.

This clonotype was seen a handful of times. CDR3 amino acids: CASRPANYGYTF. For the CDR3, the DNA is TGTGCCAGTAGACCAGCTAACTATGGCTACACCTTC. This chain uses TRBV6-2 or TRBV6-3 with TRBJ1-2; D gene ambiguous. Germline CDR1 and CDR2: MNHEY and SVGEGT. The CDR3 covers 12 residues. Deletions cut 9 bases from V and 0 bases from J, with 8 bases between.

This clonotype came up a few times. The chain has TRBV20-1 and TRBJ2-1, with TRBD2 matching 9 bases. V shed 0 bases, J shed 4 bases, and the junction held 13 bases outside the gene matches. CDR3 length equals 18 residues. Germline V CDR1 and CDR2: DFQATT, SNEGSKA (reference sequence). The CDR3 reads CSARDSGSRAGGYNEQFF. In DNA form, the CDR3 reads TGCAGTGCTAGAGATTCCGGGTCTCGGGCGGGAGGGTACAATGAGCAGTTCTTC.

V is TRBV9 and J is TRBJ2-7; 8 nucleotides line up with TRBD2. The CDR3 contains 17 residues. The V segment lost 0 bases and the J segment 6 bases; nucleotides outside the gene matches: 14. CDR1 and CDR2 (germline): SGDLS, YYNGEE. CDR3 in DNA: TGTGCCAGCAGCGTAGGGTCTAGCGGGTGGGATGCGACCGAGCAGTACTTC. This translates into CASSVGSSGWDATEQYF.

The chain is built from TRBV29-1 and TRBJ1-2; possibly TRBD1 for D (5 bases). Trimming took off 0 bases at V and 5 bases at J, with 16 bases between the two ends. The CDR3 has 15 amino acids. Germline V gives CDR1 SQVTM, CDR2 ANQGSEA. The CDR3 here is CSVEDLTDRGYGYTF. CDR3 sequence (DNA): TGCAGCGTTGAAGATTTAACGGACCGGGGGTATGGCTACACCTTC.

The chain has TRBV6-5 and TRBJ1-2; the D is unclear. The CDR3 covers 14 residues. V dropped 2 bases and J dropped 2 bases, with 9 bases sitting between them. Germline assignment: CDR1 MNHEY and CDR2 SVGAGI. The CDR3 reads CASSYGSGNYGYTF. In DNA, the CDR3 is TGTGCCAGCAGTTACGGGAGCGGGAACTATGGCTACACCTTC.

V is TRBV20-1 and J is TRBJ2-7, with 11 bases fitting TRBD2. CDR3 length: 14 amino acids. The junction had 5 bases not matched to a gene; V was cut back by 5 bases and J by 2 bases. In germline, CDR1 is DFQATT, CDR2 SNEGSKA (reference sequence). The CDR3 spells CSAAVSGGAYEQYF. In nucleotides, the CDR3 is TGCAGTGCTGCCGTTAGCGGGGGGGCCTACGAGCAGTACTTC.

The DNA of the CDR3 is TGTGCCAGCAGCTCTCAGGCAGGCAGCGAATACGAGCAGTACTTC. The encoded protein is CASSSQAGSEYEQYF. The genes are TRBV12-3 or TRBV12-4 and TRBJ2-7; D remains ambiguous. The length of the CDR3 is 15 residues. V lost 6 bases, J lost 4 bases, and 19 bases lay in between.

The sample holds one count of this clonotype. The chain carries TRBV30 and TRBJ2-7; D is perhaps TRBD1 or TRBD2 (5 bases each). The germline CDR1 and CDR2 sequences are GTSNPN and SVGIG (reference sequence). Between the trimmed V and J ends, which lost 1 base and 6 bases, there was a span of 22 bases. CDR3 length: 16 residues. Here the CDR3 reads CAWSAVRGTGPSEQYF. The DNA of the CDR3 is TGTGCCTGGAGTGCCGTCCGGGGCACCGGGCCCAGCGAGCAGTACTTC.

The chain has TRBV7-8 and TRBJ2-7; TRBD1 matches 12 bases. Trimming took 5 bases from V and 7 from J; bases not matched to a gene: 9. CDR1 is SGHVS, CDR2 FQNEAQ, per germline. The CDR3 is 15 residues long. The CDR3 here is CASSGLGQGAGEQYF. In DNA form, the CDR3 reads TGTGCCAGCAGCGGGTTGGGACAGGGGGCGGGGGAGCAGTACTTC.

This clonotype was seen a handful of times. V is TRBV6-5 and J is TRBJ1-2; unclear D gene. CDR3 size: 15 residues. V was cut by 2 bases and J by 3 bases, with 13 bases left in between. CDR1 and CDR2 (germline): MNHEY, SVGAGI. CDR3 in DNA: TGTGCCAGCAGTTACACCGGAGTCGGGGACTATGGCTACACCTTC. It is translated as CASSYTGVGDYGYTF.

J is TRBJ1-2 and V is TRBV11-2; 7 bases match TRBD1. CDR1 SGHAT and CDR2 FQNNGV come from the germline V gene. This CDR3 spans 13 amino acids. The ends lost 5 bases at V and 3 bases at J; junction bases unmatched: 3. The CDR3 sequence: CASSKGTDYGYTF. CDR3 DNA: TGTGCCAGCAGCAAAGGGACAGACTATGGCTACACCTTC.

The V gene is TRBV20-1, the J gene TRBJ1-2; D not certain. Germline assignment: CDR1 DFQATT and CDR2 SNEGSKA (reference sequence). CDR3 length equals 12 residues. Trimming took off 5 bases at V and 8 bases at J, with 15 bases between the two ends. Here the CDR3 DNA reads TGCAGTGCTGGGGATCCGGAGGTGGGCTACACCTTC. Its protein is CSAGDPEVGYTF.

The rearrangement joins TRBV6-1 to TRBJ1-4; maybe TRBD1 (6 bases). The CDR3 is 18 residues long. The germline V and J ends were trimmed by 6 bases and 0 bases, with 20 bases remaining between them. CDR1 and CDR2 (germline): MNHNS, SASEGT. The CDR3 protein is CASRPAGGRAATNEKLFF. The DNA for the CDR3 is TGTGCCAGCAGGCCCGCCGGGGGCAGGGCGGCAACTAATGAAAAACTGTTTTTT.

Only a few counts were recorded for this clonotype. Here the CDR3 reads CAISESTTGGDGYTF. The CDR3, as DNA: TGTGCCATCAGTGAGTCTACCACAGGGGGCGATGGCTACACCTTC. The rearrangement uses TRBV10-3 and TRBJ1-2, with 9 bases identical to TRBD1. With V trimmed by 0 bases and J by 6 bases, 5 bases remained unmatched. CDR1 is ENHRY and CDR2 is SYGVKD in the germline V gene. This CDR3 has 15 amino acids.

Comment on this clonotype: This CDR3 is missing its conserved last phenylalanine or tryptophan, likely due to a read error. V gene TRBV19 combines with J gene TRBJ1-6; no clear D gene. Germline values: CDR1 LNHDA, CDR2 SQIVND (reference sequence). V lost 3 bases and J lost 4, with 16 bases in between. The CDR3 sequence is 17 residues long. CDR3 region: CASSIRGRSGYNSPLHS. CDR3 DNA: TGTGCCAGTAGTATCAGAGGGAGGAGCGGTTATAATTCACCCCTCCACTCT.

This clonotype appeared a single time. The CDR3 nucleotides read TGTGCCAGCAGTGGCCGGGACAGGGGAACTTACTCTGGAAACACCATATATTTT. As protein: CASSGRDRGTYSGNTIYF. The V and J genes are TRBV25-1 and TRBJ1-3, with TRBD1 identical over 10 bases. V lost 4 bases to trimming and J lost 0 bases; unmatched junction nucleotides: 9. The CDR3 length is 18 residues. Germline CDR1 reads MGHDK; CDR2 reads SYGVNS.

This chain connects TRBV6-1 to TRBJ1-1, with D unclear. This CDR3 contains 16 residues. Germline V CDR1 and CDR2: MNHNS, SASEGT. V was shortened by 7 bases and J by 0 bases, with 18 bases between the two germline ends. CDR3 in amino acids: CASTLRGLVMNTEAFF. Written as DNA, the CDR3 is TGTGCCAGCACCCTCCGAGGGCTTGTCATGAACACTGAAGCTTTCTTT.

A few counts support this clonotype. This chain uses TRBV2 with TRBJ1-6; possible D gene TRBD1, 6 bases. The CDR3 extends over 15 amino acids. Per germline, CDR1 SNHLY and CDR2 FYNNEI. The V end lost 6 bases, the J end lost 10 bases, and 19 bases lay between the germline ends. The CDR3 DNA reads TGTGCCAGCAGAGCTAACAGGGACCCGTACTCACCCCTCCACTTT. It is translated as CASRANRDPYSPLHF.

This clonotype has a handful of counts. The rearrangement joins TRBV6-1 to TRBJ2-2, with a weak D call TRBD1 (6 bases). The germline V and J ends were trimmed by 6 bases and 4 bases, with 9 bases remaining between them. Germline V CDR1 and CDR2: MNHNS, SASEGT. This CDR3 spans 13 amino acids. CDR3 sequence: CASRGARTGELFF. In nucleotides, the CDR3 is TGTGCCAGCAGGGGGGCCCGCACCGGGGAGCTGTTTTTT.

This chain links TRBV7-8 with TRBJ2-5; TRBD2 is a possible D gene (6 bases). Trimming stripped 1 base from V and 3 bases from J, with 15 bases between. Germline V CDR1 and CDR2: SGHVS, FQNEAQ. This CDR3 has 16 residues. This chain's CDR3 is CASSLGVGGPEETQYF. The DNA of the CDR3 is TGTGCCAGCAGCTTAGGGGTCGGGGGTCCAGAAGAGACCCAGTACTTC.